The rows below give T cell receptor beta chains drawn from one sample of a study of blood T cells in healthy people across ages. From the 5' RACE reads, TCRdb called clonotypes with MiXCR, one entry per CDR3 protein. The sample shows more than 800,000 distinct CDR3 sequences, 40% to 45% of them seen only once. Sequencing was done on a sample of blood. The source of these receptors is a woman in her sixties or seventies in good health. The CDR3 runs from the conserved cysteine through the conserved F or W. D genes are given only for firm matches. Some rows have no size entry. The others give once, few or many, or a class for an expanded clone.

v_gene	d_gene	abundance	j_gene	len	CDR3aa	CDR3nt
TRBV10-3	.	few	TRBJ1-1	12	CAIQGVNTEAFF	TGTGCCATCCAGGGTGTTAACACTGAAGCTTTCTTT
TRBV25-1	.	few	TRBJ2-1	12	CASEQTGNEQFF	TGTGCCAGTGAACAGACAGGTAATGAGCAGTTCTTC
TRBV24-1	.	.	TRBJ2-1	16	CATSDFRHSGYNEQFF	TGTGCCACCAGTGATTTCCGGCACTCCGGGTACAATGAGCAGTTCTTC
TRBV24-1	.	.	TRBJ2-3	13	CATSDSSVDTQYF	TGTGCCACCAGTGATTCGTCAGTAGATACGCAGTATTTT
TRBV5-6	.	.	TRBJ1-1	16	CASSPFTGTLSTEAFF	TGTGCCAGCAGCCCATTCACGGGGACCCTGAGCACTGAAGCTTTCTTT
TRBV20-1	.	few	TRBJ1-2	13	CSAHREGNYGYTF	TGCAGTGCTCATAGGGAGGGAAACTATGGCTACACCTTC
TRBV12-3/TRBV12-4	.	.	TRBJ2-1	15	CASTPPRRGYNEQFF	TGTGCCAGCACTCCACCCAGGCGGGGATACAATGAGCAGTTCTTC
TRBV3-1	TRBD2	.	TRBJ2-3	15	CASSQVAGLTDTQYF	TGTGCCAGCAGCCAAGTAGCGGGACTCACAGATACGCAGTATTTT
TRBV2	.	few	TRBJ2-7	16	CASSELGLALDYEQYF	TGTGCCAGCAGTGAATTGGGGCTAGCGCTGGACTACGAGCAGTACTTC
TRBV7-3	TRBD2	.	TRBJ2-1	16	CASSSRAGPTYNEQFF	TGTGCCAGCAGCTCCAGAGCGGGACCTACCTACAATGAGCAGTTCTTC
TRBV9	.	.	TRBJ2-1	14	CASSTRLAWDEQFF	TGTGCCAGCAGCACGAGGCTAGCGTGGGATGAGCAGTTCTTC
TRBV5-5	.	few	TRBJ2-7	16	CASSSDWSSLAYEQYF	TGTGCCAGCAGCTCCGACTGGAGCTCTTTAGCCTACGAGCAGTACTTC
TRBV7-9	.	.	TRBJ2-7	15	CASSLRPDGDNEQYF	TGTGCCAGCAGCTTACGTCCGGACGGGGACAATGAGCAGTACTTC
TRBV3-1	TRBD2	.	TRBJ2-2	16	CASSPWVSGRTGELFF	TGTGCCAGCAGCCCCTGGGTTAGCGGGAGAACCGGGGAGCTGTTTTTT
TRBV3-1	.	once	TRBJ2-4	15	CASSPPVGGQNIQYF	TGTGCCAGCAGCCCACCAGTGGGCGGTCAAAACATTCAGTACTTC
TRBV2	TRBD1	once	TRBJ2-7	15	CASILPGDREVGQYF	TGTGCCAGCATCCTACCGGGGGACAGGGAAGTTGGGCAGTACTTC
TRBV9	TRBD2	.	TRBJ2-5	15	CASSVITGGEGEQYF	TGTGCCAGCAGCGTCATTACGGGAGGAGAAGGTGAGCAGTACTTC
TRBV20-1	.	few	TRBJ2-1	15	CSARVRQDPLVVQFF	TGCAGTGCTAGAGTAAGACAGGATCCATTGGTAGTGCAGTTCTTC
TRBV20-1	.	.	TRBJ2-7	15	CSARVGTSPDYEQYF	TGCAGTGCTAGAGTTGGGACAAGCCCAGACTACGAGCAGTACTTC
TRBV7-6	.	few	TRBJ2-3	13	CASSLFSTDTQYF	TGTGCCAGCAGCTTGTTCAGCACAGATACGCAGTATTTT
TRBV5-1	.	few	TRBJ2-7	17	CASSLTRRQERSYEQYF	TGCGCCAGCAGCTTGACCCGGCGGCAGGAGAGATCCTACGAGCAGTACTTC
TRBV6-2/TRBV6-3	.	many	TRBJ2-7	15	CASNNAVTLPYEQYF	TGTGCCAGCAATAACGCAGTAACTCTGCCCTACGAGCAGTACTTC
TRBV20-1	TRBD2	.	TRBJ2-7	15	CSARGSGMASYEQYF	TGCAGTGCTAGGGGGAGCGGGATGGCCTCCTACGAGCAGTACTTC
TRBV28	TRBD1	few	TRBJ2-1	15	CASSPGTGGRNEQFF	TGTGCCAGCAGTCCCGGGACAGGGGGTCGCAATGAGCAGTTCTTC
TRBV7-9	.	.	TRBJ2-1	15	CASTKLDLSYNEQFF	TGTGCCAGCACGAAACTAGACCTCTCCTACAATGAGCAGTTCTTC
TRBV12-3/TRBV12-4	TRBD1	.	TRBJ1-1	15	CASSLRQGVGTEAFF	TGTGCCAGCAGTCTCAGACAGGGCGTAGGCACTGAAGCTTTCTTT